This is a list of T cell receptor beta chains from one sample in a study of blood T cell repertoires in COVID-19. Profiling relied on immunoSEQ multiplex PCR, and the TCRdb table lists in-frame clones only, not all of them. The sample lists 200,000 to 300,000 clones; roughly 80% were seen once. Sequenced: peripheral blood. These TCRs come from a man older than 75 with acute or convalescent COVID-19. Each CDR3 is given with its conserved first and last residue. Each record gives: J gene, D gene, V gene, clone size, CDR3 protein. A D gene is named only where the DNA matches it firmly. Size is omitted from some rows. Given values are once, few, many or a class for expanded clones.

>TRBJ2-7|TRBD1|TRBV5-1|-
CASSPGQGACYEQYF
>TRBJ1-5|TRBD1|TRBV19|-
CASSGGQVYSNQPQHF
>TRBJ2-4|TRBD1|TRBV7-2|-
CASSLVRDRGNIQYF
>TRBJ1-5|-|TRBV6-1|-
CASSEAWAGSNQPQHF
>TRBJ1-5|-|TRBV5-1|-
CASSLVAGTNQPQHF
>TRBJ1-2|-|TRBV5-1|-
CASSFSRNYTF
>TRBJ2-3|TRBD1|TRBV5-1|-
CASSSGQVTDTQYF
>TRBJ2-3|-|TRBV12-3/TRBV12-4|-
CASSPQGDTQYF
>TRBJ1-4|-|TRBV4-1|-
CASSQDNSGRANEKLFF
>TRBJ2-7|-|TRBV28|-
CASSRSGGRYYEQYF
>TRBJ1-6|-|TRBV5-6|once
CASSLWGDISYNSPLHF
>TRBJ1-5|-|TRBV28|-
CASRSGRGHQPQHF
>TRBJ1-1|-|TRBV2|few
CASSPRLGGRDGAEAFF
>TRBJ2-2|TRBD1|TRBV5-5|once
CASSAGQGANTGELFF
>TRBJ1-6|-|TRBV12-5|-
CASGFTLGGNSPLHF
>TRBJ2-7|TRBD1|TRBV7-2|-
CASSYTGTGVDEQYF
>TRBJ1-1|TRBD1|TRBV18|-
CASSGTGSTEAFF
>TRBJ2-7|TRBD1|TRBV10-3|-
CAISYHQGQGAGEQYF
>TRBJ2-7|TRBD2|TRBV2|many
CASRRAGGPGEQYF
>TRBJ2-2|-|TRBV29-1|-
CSVAQRAGTGELFF
>TRBJ2-4|-|TRBV19|few
CASSILGVGNIQYF
>TRBJ2-3|TRBD2|TRBV24-1|-
CATSDSLAGGPRDTQYF
>TRBJ2-7|TRBD2|TRBV19|-
CASSIGPSGVSYEQYF